The rows below give T cell receptor beta chains drawn from one sample of a study of technical replicates of blood from a few donors. Libraries were prepared by immunoSEQ multiplex PCR; TCRdb keeps only in-frame clonotypes and omits some of them. This repertoire shows roughly 80,000 clones, about 97% found once; its top ten account for under 0.2%. The sample taken for sequencing was T cells isolated from PBMCs. The receptors derive from a human donor in good health. The CDR3 runs from the conserved cysteine through the conserved F or W.

TRBJ2-3	TRBV6-5	CASTPNGRNTDTQYF
TRBJ1-6	TRBV10-1	CASSRQGRWAISNSPLHF
TRBJ2-1	TRBV5-1	CASSWGTSGYNEQFF
TRBJ2-1	TRBV7-6	CASSLGGGLYNEQFF
TRBJ2-1	TRBV5-1	CASSQDNEQFF
TRBJ2-6	TRBV4-1	CASARGGITGANVLTF
TRBJ1-1	TRBV27	CASSLSIDTNTEAFF
TRBJ2-7	TRBV9	CASSVDGSGYEQYF
TRBJ1-1	TRBV6-5	CASSYNRGTEAFF
TRBJ2-3	TRBV5-4	CASSLSTTDTQYF
TRBJ2-7	TRBV10-1	CASSEIRDRSFHEQYF